These 20 T cell receptor beta chains were sequenced from one sample in a study of CD8+CD57+ T cells in acquired aplastic anemia. Previously, flow cytometry had revealed CD8+CD57+ cell expansion in the patients chosen for sequencing. Genomic DNA was employed as the template in profiling TCR beta VDJ and CDR3. TCRdb ran MiXCR on the reads and lists one entry per CDR3 protein. The data hold some 200,000 distinct CDR3 sequences, with approximately 48% observed a single time. The sequencing input was sorted CD4+, CD8+, or CD8+CD57+ T cells (not recorded which) from PBMCs. These receptors were collected from a human donor with aplastic anemia.

This clonotype has a handful of counts. In DNA, the CDR3 is TGTGCCAGCAGTTTACGAGGACAGGGGGCGTATGGCTACACCTTC. Its protein is CASSLRGQGAYGYTF. The rearrangement links TRBV25-1 to TRBJ1-2, with 11 bases matching TRBD1. CDR1 and CDR2 (germline): MGHDK, SYGVNS. Trimming at V came to 5 bases and at J to 5 bases, leaving 7 bases not matched to a gene. This CDR3 comprises 15 residues.

The J gene is TRBJ2-7, the V gene TRBV24-1; 7 bases map to TRBD1. This CDR3 contains 13 residues. Per germline, CDR1 KGHDR and CDR2 SFDVKD. V shed 2 bases, J shed 3 bases, and the junction held 0 bases outside the gene matches. CDR3 residues: CATSDWDSYEQYF. The CDR3 bases are TGTGCCACCAGTGATTGGGACAGCTACGAGCAGTACTTC.

This clonotype was observed at least ten times. The V call is TRBV20-1, the J call TRBJ2-6; D uncertain. The CDR3 is 13 residues long. Germline-derived CDR1 and CDR2 are DFQATT and SNEGSKA (reference sequence). Trimming took off 3 bases at V and 1 base at J, with 4 bases between the two ends. The CDR3 spells CSASISGANVLTF. In nucleotides, the CDR3 is TGCAGTGCTAGTATATCTGGGGCCAACGTCCTGACTTTC.

This clonotype was observed many times. This chain connects TRBV5-6 to TRBJ2-5; maybe TRBD2 (5 bases). V shed 4 bases and J shed 1 base, with 11 bases lying between them. The CDR3 has 14 residues. From germline, CDR1 is SGHDT and CDR2 YYEEEE. The CDR3 sequence: CASSTAGLQETQYF. The CDR3 DNA follows: TGTGCCAGCAGCACAGCAGGACTCCAAGAGACCCAGTACTTC.

The table lists this clonotype with a few counts. The V gene is TRBV12-3 or TRBV12-4, the J gene TRBJ1-1; D unresolved. V lost 10 bases and J 0 bases, leaving 15 bases between the germline ends. The length of the CDR3 is 14 residues. DNA for the CDR3: TGTGCCATAATCGGTCCGGTAATGAACACTGAAGCTTTCTTT. This encodes CAIIGPVMNTEAFF.

The chain joins TRBV6-1 to TRBJ2-7; TRBD1 agrees at 11 bases. Germline CDR1 reads MNHNS; CDR2 reads SASEGT. The CDR3 is made up of 18 amino acids. V shed 6 bases, J shed 7 bases, and the junction held 20 bases outside the gene matches. CDR3 loop: CASSRGAGTGGFRGEQYF. CDR3 DNA: TGTGCCAGCAGCCGAGGGGCCGGGACAGGGGGTTTCCGCGGGGAGCAGTACTTC.

This sequence joins TRBV7-3 and TRBJ2-3; 10 nucleotides match TRBD2. The CDR3 runs to 16 residues. The junction had 7 bases not matched to a gene; V was cut back by 4 bases and J by 3 bases. Germline V CDR1 and CDR2: SGHTA, FQGTGA. CDR3 sequence: CASSSTGTSVTDTQYF. CDR3 DNA: TGTGCCAGCAGCTCTACCGGGACTAGCGTGACAGATACGCAGTATTTT.

The chain is built from TRBV6-1 and TRBJ2-7; no clear D. Looked up from germline, CDR1 is MNHNS and CDR2 is SASEGT. The CDR3 contains 14 residues. V gave up 0 bases and J gave up 4 bases, with 10 bases separating them. The chain's CDR3 is CASSEALGAYEQYF. The CDR3 DNA sequence: TGTGCCAGCAGTGAAGCGCTTGGCGCTTACGAGCAGTACTTC.

This clonotype was picked up many times. The chain couples TRBV7-8 to TRBJ1-5; 11 bases are shared with TRBD1. V was clipped by 2 bases and J by 6 bases; unmatched bases: 3. The CDR3 covers 15 residues. Germline values: CDR1 SGHVS, CDR2 FQNEAQ. CDR3 residues: CASSLRTGGGQPQHF. CDR3 DNA sequence: TGTGCCAGCAGCTTAAGGACAGGGGGCGGTCAGCCCCAGCATTTT.

This clonotype has ten or more counts. This chain links TRBV20-1 with TRBJ2-1; 8 positions agree with TRBD2. The germline V gene encodes CDR1 DFQATT and CDR2 SNEGSKA (reference sequence). Trimming cost V 1 base and J 7 bases; bases outside gene matches: 9. The CDR3 consists of 15 residues. The CDR3 is CSARGFGGGSNEQFF. CDR3 sequence (DNA): TGCAGTGCTAGAGGTTTCGGCGGGGGGTCAAATGAGCAGTTCTTC.

This clonotype was found many times. The V and J genes are TRBV3-1 and TRBJ2-3; TRBD2 matches at 12 bases. The V and J ends lost 3 bases and 2 bases, in that order; junction bases with no gene match: 3. The CDR3 consists of 16 residues. Looked up from germline, CDR1 is LGHDT and CDR2 is YNNKEL (reference sequence). CDR3 coding DNA: TGTGCCAGCAGCCAGAGACTAGCGGGAGACACAGATACGCAGTATTTT. This sequence encodes CASSQRLAGDTDTQYF.

The chain uses TRBV20-1 and TRBJ2-1, with D possibly being TRBD2 (6 bases). V lost 6 bases and J lost 6, with 21 bases in between. The CDR3 extends over 15 amino acids. CDR1 and CDR2 (germline): DFQATT, SNEGSKA (reference sequence). CDR3 coding DNA: TGCAGTGCCCCATTTAATGGCGAGACTAGCAATGAGCAGTTCTTC. It codes for CSAPFNGETSNEQFF.

Note on this clonotype: A much larger clone differs from this one at a single base, so this may be a read error. The chain uses TRBV5-6 and TRBJ2-3, with TRBD1 matching over 11 bases. The CDR3 has 15 amino acids. Germline V gene data show CDR1 as SGHDT and CDR2 as YYEEEE. CDR3 DNA sequence: TGTGCCAGCAGCTTATCCGGGACAGGGGGAGATGCGCAGTATTTT. It encodes CASSLSGTGGDAQYF.

This clonotype appeared many times. The genes are TRBV20-1 and TRBJ1-4, with D perhaps TRBD1 (5 bases). The CDR3 has 15 amino acids. The V gene lost 0 bases and the J gene lost 3 bases, with 11 bases spanning the gap. CDR1 and CDR2 from the germline V gene are DFQATT and SNEGSKA (reference sequence). The CDR3 sequence is CSARDWGSANEKLFF. CDR3 DNA sequence: TGCAGTGCTAGAGATTGGGGGTCGGCTAATGAAAAACTGTTTTTT.

The chain is built from TRBV5-1 and TRBJ1-2, with a tentative D call TRBD1 (6 bases). V lost 5 bases and J lost 3, with 14 bases in between. CDR1 is SGHRS, CDR2 YFSETQ, per germline. This CDR3 contains 14 residues. This CDR3 reads CASRRNREDYGYTF. The CDR3 DNA sequence: TGCGCCAGCAGGAGGAACAGGGAGGACTATGGCTACACCTTC.

V is TRBV25-1 and J is TRBJ1-6; tentative D call: TRBD1 (5 bases). The length of the CDR3 is 16 residues. Germline CDR1 is MGHDK and CDR2 is SYGVNS. V lost 2 bases and J lost 4, with 12 bases in between. The CDR3 protein is CASSERGSSYNSPLHF. The DNA of the CDR3 is TGTGCCAGCAGTGAACGGGGGTCCTCTTATAATTCACCCCTCCACTTT.

This chain joins TRBV7-2 and TRBJ1-1; D is unclear. Trimming cost V 5 bases and J 7 bases, with 8 bases left between them. CDR3 size: 11 residues. Germline V gene lookup returns CDR1 SGHTA and CDR2 FQGNSA. This CDR3 reads CASSNSREAFF. In DNA form, the CDR3 reads TGTGCCAGCAGCAACAGTCGTGAAGCTTTCTTT.

This clonotype has a count of ten or more. The rearrangement uses TRBV5-6 and TRBJ1-1, with D possibly being TRBD1 (6 bases). Germline CDR1 is SGHDT and CDR2 is YYEEEE. The V gene lost 7 bases and the J gene lost 4 bases, with 14 bases spanning the gap. The CDR3 has 13 amino acids. Written as DNA, the CDR3 is TGTGCCAGCGATCAGGGGTCAGGCACTGAAGCTTTCTTT. Translating gives CASDQGSGTEAFF.

Note on this clonotype: This sequence may be a read error, since a much larger clone differs from it by one base. V and J are TRBV12-3 or TRBV12-4 and TRBJ2-1, with no clear D. V shed 3 bases and J shed 8 bases, with 17 bases lying between them. The CDR3 contains 15 residues. The CDR3 loop reads CASSFLAGATDEQFF. The CDR3 coding sequence is TGTGCCAGCAGTTTCCTCGCAGGAGCGACCGATGAGCAGTTCTTC.

V and J are TRBV11-2 and TRBJ1-4; tentative D call: TRBD1 (5 bases). The CDR3 totals 15 residues. V lost 4 bases and J 2 bases, leaving 11 bases between the germline ends. From germline, CDR1 is SGHAT and CDR2 FQNNGV. The CDR3 reads CASSSRVPTNEKLFF. The CDR3 DNA is TGTGCCAGCAGCTCCAGGGTGCCCACTAATGAAAAACTGTTTTTT.